These 12 T cell receptor beta chains were sequenced from one sample in a study of control samples from healthy donors and cancer patients. Assay: immunoSEQ multiplex PCR; the TCRdb copy retains only in-frame clones and omits some. The sample has 95,000 to 100,000 clones, around 89% seen once; the top ten hold 7.8%. Sequenced: blood. The receptors come from a man aged 25-40 years in good health.

V and J are TRBV4-1 and TRBJ2-1; either TRBD1 or TRBD2 may supply D (5 bases each). The CDR3 has 15 amino acids. V lost 4 bases to trimming and J lost 5 bases, with 15 bases between them. Germline V gives CDR1 MGHRA, CDR2 YSYEKL. CDR3 sequence: CASSPYYGGNNEQFF. CDR3 bases: TGCGCCAGCAGCCCGTATTATGGGGGAAACAATGAGCAGTTCTTC.

This CDR3 reads CASSESTGRETQYF. The CDR3, as DNA: TGTGCCAGCAGTGAAAGTACGGGGAGGGAGACCCAGTACTTC. The chain combines TRBV2 with TRBJ2-5; D possibly corresponds to TRBD2 (6 bases). The germline V gene has CDR1 SNHLY and CDR2 FYNNEI. V was pared by 2 bases and J by 5 bases, with 12 bases between. The CDR3 loop spans 14 amino acids.

The chain employs TRBV4-3 and TRBJ2-2; TRBD2 agrees at 7 bases. The germline gives CDR1 LGHNA, CDR2 YSLEER. This CDR3 comprises 16 residues. J was trimmed by 7 bases and V by 0 bases; bases with no gene match: 8. CDR3 residues: CASSQDSGRAIGELFF. The CDR3, as DNA: TGCGCCAGCAGCCAAGATTCGGGGAGGGCCATCGGGGAGCTGTTTTTT.

The rearrangement links TRBV5-6 to TRBJ1-3; maybe TRBD1 (5 bases). CDR3 length: 15 residues. Trimming cost V 4 bases and J 7 bases, with 18 bases left between them. The germline V gene encodes CDR1 SGHDT and CDR2 YYEEEE. CDR3 protein: CASSRTGAWGNTIYF. The CDR3 DNA follows: TGTGCCAGCAGCCGTACCGGGGCCTGGGGTAACACCATATATTTT.

The chain is built from TRBV6-5 and TRBJ1-1; unclear D gene. Germline CDR1 is MNHEY and CDR2 is SVGAGI. With 0 bases removed from V and 5 bases from J, the gap between germline ends came to 7 bases. The CDR3 is 13 amino acids. CDR3 amino acids: CASSYSGRTEAFF. The DNA for the CDR3 is TGTGCCAGCAGTTACTCGGGTAGGACTGAAGCTTTCTTT.

The chain combines TRBV7-9 with TRBJ1-3; the match to TRBD1 covers 10 bases. This CDR3 is 16 amino acids long. The V gene end was trimmed by 6 bases and the J gene end by 4 bases; junction bases not matched to a gene: 9. Per germline, CDR1 SEHNR and CDR2 FQNEAQ (reference sequence). CDR3: CASRPGDRGSGNTIYF. For the CDR3, the DNA is TGTGCCAGCAGACCTGGGGACAGGGGATCCGGAAACACCATATATTTT.

The rearrangement links TRBV7-2 to TRBJ2-5; 12 bases align to TRBD1. The CDR3 is 16 residues long. The V gene's germline CDR1 is SGHTA and CDR2 FQGNSA. V lost 2 bases and J lost 6; bases outside the gene matches: 7. The CDR3 loop reads CASSLSGTGGMKTQYF. The CDR3 bases are TGTGCCAGCAGCTTAAGCGGGACAGGGGGCATGAAGACCCAGTACTTC. The full variable domain, with the rest looked up from reference TRBV7-2 and TRBJ2-5, is GAGVSQSPSNKVTEKGKDVELRCDPISGHTALYWYRQSLGQGLEFLIYFQGNSAPDKSGLPSDRFSAERTGGSVSTLTIQRTQQEDSAVYLCASSLSGTGGMKTQYFGPGTRLLVL.

For the CDR3, the DNA is TGTGCCAGCACCTCATACGTGAGGGGGGAGCAGTTCTTC. Translation gives CASTSYVRGEQFF. The chain combines TRBV9 with TRBJ2-1; D possibly corresponds to TRBD1 (6 bases). Germline V gives CDR1 SGDLS, CDR2 YYNGEE. The CDR3 sequence is 13 residues long. V was clipped by 6 bases and J by 10 bases, with 17 bases between them.

V usage is TRBV19 and J usage is TRBJ1-5, with TRBD1 matching 11 bases. J lost 4 bases, V lost 7 bases, and 9 bases had no gene match. The CDR3 has 16 residues. Germline CDR1 and CDR2: LNHDA and SQIVND (reference sequence). As DNA, the CDR3 is TGTGCCAGTAAAAGGGGGACAGGGGGGACTAATCAGCCCCAGCATTTT. It translates to CASKRGTGGTNQPQHF.

This chain links TRBV5-1 with TRBJ1-2; 9 bases are a match to TRBD1. The length of the CDR3 is 17 residues. V shed 0 bases and J 2 bases; nucleotides not matched to a gene: 8. Per the germline V gene, CDR1 is SGHRS and CDR2 is YFSETQ. Here the CDR3 reads CASSLAPDRGSNYGYTF. The CDR3 nucleotides read TGCGCCAGCAGCTTGGCCCCGGACAGGGGTAGCAACTATGGCTACACCTTC.

The chain combines TRBV4-3 with TRBJ2-7; D gene unclear. CDR3 length equals 16 residues. V lost 0 bases and J lost 2, with 14 bases in between. Looked up from germline, CDR1 is LGHNA and CDR2 is YSLEER. The CDR3 is CASSQEKLGYPYEQYF. In nucleotides, the CDR3 is TGCGCCAGCAGCCAAGAAAAGTTGGGATATCCCTACGAGCAGTACTTC.

The V and J genes are TRBV6-2 or TRBV6-3 and TRBJ2-7; 9 bases are shared with TRBD1. The germline gives CDR1 MNHEY, CDR2 SVGEGT. The CDR3 runs 16 residues. The V gene end was trimmed by 2 bases and the J gene end by 4 bases; junction bases not matched to a gene: 9. CDR3 region: CASSYPLQGARYEQYF. The CDR3 DNA follows: TGTGCCAGCAGTTACCCCCTACAGGGGGCTAGGTACGAGCAGTACTTC.